This T cell receptor beta chain was observed in a study of cytomegalovirus exposure and HLA in healthy donors. About this clone: Antigen specificity is unknown.

Findings of the study overall: Associated with cytomegalovirus, according to the listing, were around 160 TCR beta chains. An analysis done earlier found most TCR beta V segments productive about 90% or about 30% of the time.

PCR employed 60 Vbeta and 13 Jbeta primers. TCRdb's table, derived via immunoSEQ multiplex PCR, lists solely in-frame clones and lacks some. Found here are 100,000 to 150,000 clones, about 82% of them singletons; the top ten hold roughly 5.5%. Germline CDR1 SGHNT, CDR2 YYREEE (reference sequence). This CDR3 spans 15 amino acids. The J segment lost 6 bases and the V segment lost 5 bases, leaving 7 bases of the junction unmatched. The chain couples TRBV5-4 to TRBJ2-2; 10 bases map to TRBD1. Sequencing was carried out using PBMCs. The TCR comes from a man aged 30 to 39 in good health and CMV-seronegative. DNA of the CDR3: TGTGCCAGCAGAAATACCGGGACAGGGGCCGGGGAGCTGTTTTTT. As protein: CASRNTGTGAGELFF. Using reference TRBV5-4 and TRBJ2-2 for the parts outside the CDR3, the full variable domain is ETGVTQSPTHLIKTRGQQVTLRCSSQSGHNTVSWYQQALGQGPQFIFQYYREEENGRGNFPPRFSGLQFPNYSSELNVNALELDDSALYLCASRNTGTGAGELFFGEGSRLTVL.